This TCR beta chain was recovered during a study of response to subunit inactivated influenza vaccine. The germline V and J ends were trimmed by 0 bases and 7 bases, with 10 bases remaining between them. CDR3 length: 13 amino acids. CDR1 and CDR2 (germline): KGHSH, LQKENI. MiXCR was run by TCRdb on the RT-PCR reads, yielding one entry per CDR3 protein. The sample includes around 600,000 distinct CDR3 sequences, 10% to 12% of them seen just once. These data were also filed under a second study, of T cells expressing NK-cell markers. That work adds: The authors made TCR beta cDNA libraries by 5'RACE template switching. This switching added a universal primer site and UMIs. An anti-gamma-delta TCR antibody restricted sorting to alpha-beta TCR T cells in several experiments. The study found these clonotypes also leading the CD3+CD56-NKG2C+ fraction in four donors.

The receptor was isolated from a man in his forties or fifties who received an inactivated influenza vaccine. The sequences come from PBMCs from blood, collected on the day of vaccination. V usage is TRBV18 and J usage is TRBJ2-7; D remains unclear. The DNA of the CDR3 is TGTGCCAGCTCACCACCAGTCTTCGCGGAGCAGTACTTC. This codes for CASSPPVFAEQYF.